The next 29 T cell receptor beta chains were all read from a single sample in a study of molecular identifiers for immune sequencing clone quantification. TCRdb re-analysed the PCR reads in MiXCR, keeping a single row per CDR3 protein. This table holds about 100,000 distinct CDR3 sequences, roughly a third found once. The sequencing sample was made of naive CD8+ T cells from blood, with Jurkat cell RNA spiked in. Indicated subset: FACS-sorted CD8+CD4-CCR7+CD45RA+ naive T cells. These receptors were taken from a human donor in good health. Some libraries in this study had Jurkat cell RNA spiked in.

The chain couples TRBV19 to TRBJ2-5, with D unclear. With 3 bases removed from V and 2 bases from J, the gap between germline ends came to 10 bases. Germline CDR1 and CDR2: LNHDA and SQIVND (reference sequence). The CDR3 is 14 amino acids. CDR3: CASSMLSDQETQYF. CDR3 in DNA: TGTGCCAGTAGTATGTTGTCAGATCAAGAGACCCAGTACTTC.

This clonotype was observed many times. The V call is TRBV10-3, the J call TRBJ2-7; D may match TRBD1 or TRBD2 (5 bases each). Trimming stripped 4 bases from V and 2 bases from J, with 12 bases between. Germline assignment: CDR1 ENHRY and CDR2 SYGVKD. This CDR3 has 14 amino acids. The CDR3, as DNA: TGTGCCATCAGTGCCCGGGACGGCACCTACGAGCAGTACTTC. It is translated as CAISARDGTYEQYF.

This clonotype was picked up many times. The chain couples TRBV5-4 to TRBJ2-3; D call uncertain. The CDR3 is 12 residues long. Trimming removed 10 bases at V and 6 bases at J, with 15 bases between. Germline values: CDR1 SGHNT, CDR2 YYREEE (reference sequence). Here the CDR3 DNA reads TGTGCCCTTGGGCCGGCGATGGATACGCAGTATTTT. Translated, it gives CALGPAMDTQYF.

There are many counts of this clonotype. This sequence joins TRBV6-2 or TRBV6-3 and TRBJ1-1, with TRBD1 matching 9 bases. This CDR3 contains 15 residues. V lost 7 bases, J lost 3 bases, and 9 bases stayed unmatched. Germline CDR1 is MNHEY and CDR2 is SVGEGT. Here the CDR3 reads CASTFSGTGYTEAFF. In nucleotides, the CDR3 is TGTGCCAGCACCTTTTCCGGGACAGGGTACACTGAAGCTTTCTTT.

This clonotype was observed a few times. The chain is built from TRBV27 and TRBJ1-2; D is uncertain. Germline assignment: CDR1 MNHEY and CDR2 SMNVEV (reference sequence). V was trimmed by 4 bases and J by 1 base, leaving 7 bases between them. The CDR3 spans 13 residues. As DNA, the CDR3 is TGTGCCAGCAGTTCTACAAATAACTATGGCTACACCTTC. Translated: CASSSTNNYGYTF.

The chain uses TRBV20-1 and TRBJ2-1; D is uncertain. The CDR3 covers 16 residues. V was pared by 2 bases and J by 4 bases, with 18 bases between. Germline CDR1 is DFQATT and CDR2 is SNEGSKA (reference sequence). The CDR3, as DNA: TGCAGTGCTAGACTACCCGGGCCCGCCGCGTACAATGAGCAGTTCTTC. This sequence encodes CSARLPGPAAYNEQFF.

This clonotype was seen repeatedly, ten times or more. V usage is TRBV4-2 and J usage is TRBJ2-7, with 13 bases aligning to TRBD2. The V gene end was trimmed by 4 bases and the J gene end by 3 bases; junction bases not matched to a gene: 3. The CDR3 contains 15 residues. Germline CDR1 and CDR2: LGHNA and YNFKEQ. CDR3 in DNA: TGTGCCAGCAGCCCTGGACTAGCGGGAGTCTACGAGCAGTACTTC. Translation gives CASSPGLAGVYEQYF.

With regard to this clonotype: Since no conserved phenylalanine or tryptophan closes the CDR3, a read error is the likely cause. This chain uses TRBV4-2 with TRBJ2-1; D is possibly TRBD1 or TRBD2 (5 bases each). CDR3 length equals 15 residues. With 1 base removed from V and 7 bases from J, the gap between germline ends came to 14 bases. From germline, CDR1 is LGHNA and CDR2 YNFKEQ. The CDR3 bases are TGTGCCAGCAGCCAAGCGGGGACCGGGATTAATGAGCAGTTCATC. Translated, it gives CASSQAGTGINEQFI.

In this sample, this clonotype turned up many times. This chain connects TRBV2 to TRBJ2-3; a weak D match, TRBD1 (5 bases). V was trimmed by 6 bases and J by 9 bases, leaving 7 bases between them. In germline, CDR1 is SNHLY, CDR2 FYNNEI. This CDR3 is 10 amino acids long. CDR3 coding DNA: TGTGCCAGCAGAGCAGGGACGCAGTATTTT. It specifies CASRAGTQYF.

The table lists this clonotype with many counts. This sequence joins TRBV5-6 and TRBJ1-5; TRBD1 aligns across 7 bases. Germline CDR1 reads SGHDT; CDR2 reads YYEEEE. V was clipped by 4 bases and J by 2 bases; unmatched bases: 3. The CDR3 contains 14 residues. CDR3 sequence: CASSTTGGNQPQHF. The CDR3 DNA follows: TGTGCCAGCAGCACAACAGGGGGCAATCAGCCCCAGCATTTT.

This clonotype turned up a few times. The rearrangement joins TRBV11-2 to TRBJ2-3; the D gene is possibly TRBD2 (5 bases). CDR1 and CDR2 from the germline V gene are SGHAT and FQNNGV. The ends were cut back, 1 base at V and 5 bases at J, with 13 bases in the middle. This CDR3 comprises 15 residues. The CDR3 spells CASSLGATNIDTQYF. Here the CDR3 DNA reads TGTGCCAGCAGCTTAGGGGCGACTAATATAGATACGCAGTATTTT. The full variable domain, with the rest looked up from reference TRBV11-2 and TRBJ2-3, is EAGVAQSPRYKIIEKRQSVAFWCNPISGHATLYWYQQILGQGPKLLIQFQNNGVVDDSQLPKDRFSAERLKGVDSTLKIQPAKLEDSAVYLCASSLGATNIDTQYFGPGTRLTVL.

The J gene is TRBJ2-5, the V gene TRBV19; either TRBD1 or TRBD2 may fit D (6 bases each). CDR3 length equals 16 residues. The ends were cut back, 5 bases at V and 2 bases at J, with 18 bases in the middle. Germline V gene sequence: CDR1 LNHDA, CDR2 SQIVND (reference sequence). CDR3 coding DNA: TGTGCCAGTAGTTTAAAGGGGGGACCTCGGCAAGAGACCCAGTACTTC. It encodes CASSLKGGPRQETQYF.

J is TRBJ2-2 and V is TRBV4-3; the match to TRBD1 covers 9 bases. Germline trimming cut 5 bases from V and 4 bases from J; bases unmatched to any gene: 14. The CDR3 sequence is 18 residues long. Germline CDR1 LGHNA, CDR2 YSLEER. In DNA form, the CDR3 reads TGCGCCAGCAGCTCTAGTGAGGGCGGGACAGGGCCCACCGGGGAGCTGTTTTTT. Its translation is CASSSSEGGTGPTGELFF.

The chain combines TRBV7-6 with TRBJ2-3; 14 bases match TRBD2. The germline CDR1 and CDR2 sequences are SGHVS and FNYEAQ. The J segment lost 8 bases and the V segment lost 8 bases, leaving 18 bases of the junction unmatched. The CDR3 extends over 18 amino acids. The CDR3 here is CASGGWGLAGDLKGTQYF. Written as DNA, the CDR3 is TGTGCCAGCGGGGGATGGGGACTAGCGGGAGATCTTAAAGGTACGCAGTATTTT.

The chain carries TRBV7-9 and TRBJ2-1, with 7 bases fitting TRBD1. The germline gives CDR1 SEHNR, CDR2 FQNEAQ (reference sequence). The CDR3 length is 15 residues. V lost 5 bases and J lost 7; bases outside the gene matches: 11. CDR3 bases: TGTGCCAGCAGCCGTTCTGACAGGGTTCATAATGAGCAGTTCTTC. This codes for CASSRSDRVHNEQFF.

This clonotype was recorded a few times. This chain joins TRBV6-6 and TRBJ1-5; D not certain. Trimming shortened V by 5 bases and J by 0 bases, and 5 bases separated the two germline ends. This CDR3 region has 13 residues. Germline-derived CDR1 and CDR2 are MNHNY and SVGAGI (reference sequence). In nucleotides, the CDR3 is TGTGCCAGCAGTGGGTCTAGCAATCAGCCCCAGCATTTT. Protein sequence: CASSGSSNQPQHF.

Points on this clonotype: Possible read error: a much larger clone is one base away. The chain recombines TRBV29-1 with TRBJ2-7; the D call may be TRBD1 or TRBD2 (5 bases each). CDR1 SQVTM and CDR2 ANQGSEA come from the germline V gene. Trimming took off 1 base at V and 9 bases at J, with 13 bases between the two ends. CDR3 length equals 12 residues. This chain's CDR3 is CSVEARGGVQYF. The CDR3 nucleotides are TGCAGCGTTGAAGCCCGGGGCGGCGTGCAGTACTTC.

This clonotype has a handful of counts. V is TRBV7-8 and J is TRBJ2-3; D possibly corresponds to TRBD2 (6 bases). The CDR3 covers 15 residues. V was shortened by 2 bases and J by 2 bases, with 11 bases between the two germline ends. From germline, CDR1 is SGHVS and CDR2 FQNEAQ. DNA for the CDR3: TGTGCCAGCAGCTTACTAGCGAGGGACACAGATACGCAGTATTTT. Translating gives CASSLLARDTDTQYF.

V is TRBV20-1 and J is TRBJ2-4; perhaps TRBD2 as D (6 bases). The CDR3 is 13 amino acids. The ends were cut back, 7 bases at V and 9 bases at J, with 19 bases in the middle. Germline V gene lookup returns CDR1 DFQATT and CDR2 SNEGSKA (reference sequence). This chain's CDR3 is CSGAEGLRSIQYF. CDR3 DNA: TGCAGTGGCGCGGAGGGACTCCGCTCCATTCAGTACTTC.

Comments on this clonotype: This may arise from a read error, as a much more abundant clone is one base away. This rearrangement joins TRBV27 to TRBJ2-6; D is possibly TRBD2 (6 bases). CDR3 length equals 15 residues. CDR1 MNHEY and CDR2 SMNVEV come from the germline V gene (reference sequence). CDR3 amino acids: CASSFMGGGANVLAF. For the CDR3, the DNA is TGTGCCAGCAGTTTTATGGGAGGTGGGGCCAACGTCCTGGCTTTC.

Regarding this clonotype: Because the CDR3 is missing its conserved closing phenylalanine or tryptophan, this is likely a read error. The rearrangement joins TRBV13 to TRBJ2-7, with D perhaps matching TRBD2 (7 bases). V shed 5 bases and J shed 5 bases, with 16 bases lying between them. Germline V gives CDR1 PRHDT, CDR2 FYEKMQ (reference sequence). The CDR3 length is 14 residues. The CDR3 coding sequence is TGTGCCAGCAGCCTGGGGGGGGCCGGCAACGAGCAGTACATC. As protein: CASSLGGAGNEQYI.

V and J are TRBV28 and TRBJ2-7, with TRBD1 identical over 7 bases. The CDR3 is 16 residues long. Germline-derived CDR1 and CDR2 are MDHEN and SYDVKM. J lost 4 bases, V lost 2 bases, and 11 bases had no gene match. The CDR3 is CASSLLGRGLVYEQYF. CDR3 DNA: TGTGCCAGCAGTTTACTCGGCAGGGGGTTGGTATACGAGCAGTACTTC.

In this sample, this clonotype turned up a few times. Its ends do not fully match the called genes, so a read error is possible. CDR3 nucleotide sequence: TGTGCCAGCAGCCTAACCCCGGGACAGTTGCAGTTCTTC. Encoded protein: CASSLTPGQLQFF. The chain joins TRBV7-3 to TRBJ2-1, with 7 bases matching TRBD1. This CDR3 has 13 residues. Germline CDR1 is SGHTA and CDR2 is FQGTGA.

The chain combines TRBV24-1 with TRBJ2-3, with D unresolved. This CDR3 is built from 13 residues. CDR1 is KGHDR, CDR2 SFDVKD, per germline. V lost 3 bases to trimming and J lost 5 bases, with 8 bases between them. As DNA, the CDR3 is TGTGCCACCAGTGATGTGACCGGAGATACGCAGTATTTT. This sequence encodes CATSDVTGDTQYF.

This clonotype has only a few counts. The chain has TRBV27 and TRBJ2-7; 8 bases match TRBD1. The germline V gene encodes CDR1 MNHEY and CDR2 SMNVEV (reference sequence). CDR3 length: 14 amino acids. The V and J ends lost 5 bases and 4 bases, in that order; junction bases with no gene match: 7. CDR3 nucleotide sequence: TGTGCCAGCAGTATGATCGGGACAGGTTACGAGCAGTACTTC. Encoded protein: CASSMIGTGYEQYF.

Points on this clonotype: This may arise from a read error, as a much more abundant clone is one base away. The chain links TRBV5-1 to TRBJ2-6; TRBD1 matches 7 bases. The CDR3 length is 17 residues. Trimming removed 3 bases from V and 3 bases from J; junction bases left unmatched: 9. CDR1 and CDR2 (germline): SGHRS, YFSETQ. The CDR3 region is CASSSDRETFGANVLTF. The CDR3 coding sequence is TGCGCCAGCAGCTCCGACAGGGAGACCTTTGGGGCCAACGTCCTGACTTTC.

This clonotype was found a few times. The rearrangement joins TRBV27 to TRBJ2-7, with 8 bases aligning to TRBD2. The CDR3 loop spans 15 amino acids. J gave up 0 bases and V 6 bases, and 7 bases lay outside the gene matches. The germline V gene encodes CDR1 MNHEY and CDR2 SMNVEV (reference sequence). For the CDR3, the DNA is TGTGCCAGCAGACTAAGCGGGGGTAGCTCCTACGAGCAGTACTTC. Its translation: CASRLSGGSSYEQYF.

The V and J genes are TRBV2 and TRBJ2-1; no clear D. Trimming stripped 4 bases from V and 0 bases from J, with 7 bases between. Germline V gives CDR1 SNHLY, CDR2 FYNNEI. The CDR3 contains 14 residues. This chain's CDR3 is CASSAASSYNEQFF. For the CDR3, the DNA is TGTGCCAGCAGTGCCGCATCCTCCTACAATGAGCAGTTCTTC. Full variable domain (remainder filled in from reference TRBV2 and TRBJ2-1): EPEVTQTPSHQVTQMGQEVILRCVPISNHLYFYWYRQILGQKVEFLVSFYNNEISEKSEIFDDQFSVERPDGSNFTLKIRSTKLEDSAMYFCASSAASSYNEQFFGPGTRLTVL.

This clonotype came up a few times. This sequence joins TRBV29-1 and TRBJ2-2; D may be TRBD1 or TRBD2 (5 bases each). Looked up from germline, CDR1 is SQVTM and CDR2 is ANQGSEA. The CDR3 is 15 amino acids. Trimming left V 4 bases short and J 0 bases short, with 12 bases between. The CDR3 coding sequence is TGCAGCGTTGTGCGAGGGGTAACGAACACCGGGGAGCTGTTTTTT. Translated, it gives CSVVRGVTNTGELFF.